Following are 25 T cell receptor beta chains from one sample sequenced in a study of OX40 agonist ivuxolimab in advanced cancers. Preparation of the library involved the immunoSEQ multiplex PCR assay. The table comes from immuneACCESS by way of TCRdb, which keeps in-frame sequences with V and J called. Part of the clones is missing from these tables; in studies checked, under half for an unresolved V gene and the rest for unknown reasons. In all, the sample holds roughly 13,000 clones, and over 75% of those were seen once. The top ten clones comprise about 32% of the sample. The source was CD4+ or CD8+ T cells sorted from blood, collected in a trial of the OX40 agonist ivuxolimab. These receptors were collected from an adult with an advanced solid tumor such as melanoma, head and neck, liver or kidney cancer.

The V gene is TRBV11-1, the J gene TRBJ2-7, with D perhaps TRBD2 (6 bases). The ends were cut back, 3 bases at V and 0 bases at J, with 12 bases in the middle. From germline, CDR1 is SGHAT and CDR2 FQDESV (reference sequence). This CDR3 contains 15 residues. CDR3 DNA sequence: TGTGCCAGCAGCTTTCTGGGGGGAAACTCCTACGAGCAGTACTTC. Translated, it gives CASSFLGGNSYEQYF. Based on the CDR3 plus reference TRBV11-1 and TRBJ2-7, the full variable domain is EAEVAQSPRYKITEKSQAVAFWCDPISGHATLYWYRQILGQGPELLVQFQDESVVDDSQLPKDRFSAERLKGVDSTLKIQPAELGDSAMYLCASSFLGGNSYEQYFGPGTRLTVT.

J is TRBJ2-4 and V is TRBV19; 8 bases fit TRBD1. This CDR3 region has 13 residues. CDR1 and CDR2 (germline): LNHDA, SQIVND (reference sequence). After removal of 6 bases from V and 11 bases from J, the junction contained 9 bases not matched to a gene. CDR3 in amino acids: CASSQGQEAFQYF. Written as DNA, the CDR3 is TGTGCCAGTAGCCAGGGACAGGAGGCATTTCAGTACTTC.

The rearrangement uses TRBV6-1 and TRBJ1-6; the match to TRBD1 covers 7 bases. J lost 0 bases, V lost 4 bases, and 12 bases had no gene match. The length of the CDR3 is 19 residues. Germline assignment: CDR1 MNHNS and CDR2 SASEGT. Here the CDR3 DNA reads TGTGCCAGCAGTGGAGATACCGGGACAGAGAGCTCCTATAATTCACCCCTCCACTTT. Its protein is CASSGDTGTESSYNSPLHF.

Within the sample, this clone is medium-sized (0.01 to 0.1%). V gene TRBV5-8 combines with J gene TRBJ1-2; TRBD1 agrees at 8 bases. Germline CDR1 is SGHTS and CDR2 is YDEGEE. V lost 3 bases to trimming and J lost 5 bases; unmatched junction nucleotides: 9. CDR3 length: 15 amino acids. CDR3 residues: CASSWDRQLGYGYTF. The CDR3 DNA reads as TGTGCCAGCAGCTGGGACAGGCAGTTGGGGTATGGCTACACCTTC.

The chain combines TRBV6-1 with TRBJ1-2, with D unresolved. Germline CDR1 MNHNS, CDR2 SASEGT. V lost 1 base, J lost 0 bases, and 3 bases lay in between. The CDR3 is made up of 13 amino acids. CDR3 in DNA: TGTGCCAGCAGTGAAGGGGCTAACTATGGCTACACCTTC. Its translation is CASSEGANYGYTF.

The CDR3 loop is CASSEWGTSGSNEQFF. The DNA for the CDR3 is TGCGCCAGCAGTGAGTGGGGGACTAGCGGGAGTAATGAGCAGTTCTTC. J is TRBJ2-1 and V is TRBV10-2; 14 bases fit TRBD2. Germline CDR1 WSHSY, CDR2 SAAADI. This CDR3 spans 16 amino acids. The V gene end was trimmed by 1 base and the J gene end by 7 bases; junction bases not matched to a gene: 3.

The CDR3 protein is CASTGTSAADTQYF. The CDR3 DNA reads as TGCGCCAGCACCGGGACTAGCGCTGCCGATACGCAGTATTTT. The rearrangement joins TRBV5-1 to TRBJ2-3, with 10 positions matching TRBD2. The junction had 7 bases not matched to a gene; V was cut back by 6 bases and J by 6 bases. The V gene's germline CDR1 is SGHRS and CDR2 YFSETQ. There are 14 residues in the CDR3.

A few counts support this clone. In nucleotides, the CDR3 is TGTGCCAGCAGCTTGAACTACGAGCAGTACTTC. It encodes CASSLNYEQYF. This chain links TRBV7-9 with TRBJ2-7, with unresolved D. CDR1 and CDR2 (germline): SEHNR, FQNEAQ (reference sequence). The ends were cut back, 3 bases at V and 3 bases at J, with 3 bases in the middle. CDR3 length equals 11 residues.

The genes are TRBV15 and TRBJ1-2, with D possibly TRBD1 on 5 matching bases. The V gene lost 5 bases and the J gene lost 2 bases, with 15 bases spanning the gap. CDR3 length equals 15 residues. Looked up from germline, CDR1 is LNHNV and CDR2 is YYDKDF (reference sequence). CDR3 bases: TGTGCCACCAGCGGGGGGACTGCGTTAAACTATGGCTACACCTTC. Protein product: CATSGGTALNYGYTF. The full variable domain, in which reference TRBV15 and TRBJ1-2 provide the parts outside the CDR3, is DAMVIQNPRYQVTQFGKPVTLSCSQTLNHNVMYWYQQKSSQAPKLLFHYYDKDFNNEADTPDNFQSRRPNTSFCFLDIRSPGLGDTAMYLCATSGGTALNYGYTFGSGTRLTVV.

This rearrangement joins TRBV7-9 to TRBJ2-6; D is ambiguous. The germline V and J ends were trimmed by 1 base and 3 bases, with 1 base remaining between them. This CDR3 is built from 13 residues. Germline CDR1 SEHNR, CDR2 FQNEAQ (reference sequence). The CDR3 DNA sequence: TGTGCCAGCAGCTTAGGTGGGGCCAACGTCCTGACTTTC. This gives the protein CASSLGGANVLTF.

CDR3 residues: CASSHDNATIYF. In nucleotides, the CDR3 is TGTGCCAGCAGCCACGATAACGCCACCATATATTTT. V is TRBV7-9 and J is TRBJ1-3; D is unclear. The CDR3 runs 12 residues. CDR1 and CDR2 (germline): SEHNR, FQNEAQ (reference sequence). V was cut by 5 bases and J by 9 bases, with 11 bases left in between.

This clone was counted only a few times. The chain uses TRBV2 and TRBJ2-1; D unresolved. The CDR3 loop spans 13 amino acids. CDR1 and CDR2 from the germline V gene are SNHLY and FYNNEI. With 9 bases removed from V and 5 bases from J, the gap between germline ends came to 14 bases. The CDR3 here is CASGPRPDNEQFF. Here the CDR3 DNA reads TGTGCCAGTGGACCTCGGCCAGACAATGAGCAGTTCTTC.

This chain links TRBV15 with TRBJ2-3, with 7 bases fitting TRBD2. Germline V CDR1 and CDR2: LNHNV, YYDKDF (reference sequence). Trimming cost V 4 bases and J 0 bases; bases outside gene matches: 7. This CDR3 region has 16 residues. The CDR3 spells CATSTPSGTSTDTQYF. CDR3 sequence (DNA): TGTGCCACCAGCACACCTAGCGGAACTAGCACAGATACGCAGTATTTT. The whole variable domain, remainder taken from reference TRBV15 and TRBJ2-3, is DAMVIQNPRYQVTQFGKPVTLSCSQTLNHNVMYWYQQKSSQAPKLLFHYYDKDFNNEADTPDNFQSRRPNTSFCFLDIRSPGLGDTAMYLCATSTPSGTSTDTQYFGPGTRLTVL.

This chain uses TRBV11-2 with TRBJ2-1; 10 nucleotides align to TRBD2. Germline V lookup: CDR1 SGHAT, CDR2 FQNNGV. Losses at the gene ends were 7 bases for V and 6 bases for J; bases not matched to a gene: 3. This CDR3 contains 13 residues. In DNA, the CDR3 is TGTGCCAGCACCGGACTAGCGGTCAATGAGCAGTTCTTC. This sequence encodes CASTGLAVNEQFF.

The chain links TRBV30 to TRBJ2-3, with 8 bases fitting TRBD2. CDR3 size: 16 residues. Per germline, CDR1 GTSNPN and CDR2 SVGIG (reference sequence). V lost 5 bases to trimming and J lost 0 bases; unmatched junction nucleotides: 10. CDR3 residues: CAWVGLAGSSTDTQYF. The CDR3 coding sequence is TGTGCCTGGGTAGGCCTAGCGGGTTCTAGCACAGATACGCAGTATTTT.

The rearrangement links TRBV4-1 to TRBJ2-1, with a weak D call TRBD1 (6 bases). In germline, CDR1 is MGHRA, CDR2 YSYEKL. Trimming stripped 4 bases from V and 8 bases from J, with 18 bases between. The CDR3 spans 15 residues. Here the CDR3 reads CASSPSTGLSDEQFF. The CDR3 region has the DNA TGCGCCAGCAGCCCCTCGACAGGCCTAAGCGATGAGCAGTTCTTC.

This chain links TRBV10-2 with TRBJ1-1; no clear D. Per the germline V gene, CDR1 is WSHSY and CDR2 is SAAADI. CDR3 length: 15 amino acids. V lost 6 bases to trimming and J lost 1 base, with 15 bases between them. CDR3 DNA: TGCGCCAGCAGCGACCTGTGGACGGGGAACACTGAAGCTTTCTTT. Translation gives CASSDLWTGNTEAFF.

The V call is TRBV10-3, the J call TRBJ1-4; the D gene is possibly TRBD1 (6 bases). Germline V gene sequence: CDR1 ENHRY, CDR2 SYGVKD. CDR3 length equals 15 residues. V was trimmed by 0 bases and J by 7 bases, leaving 12 bases between them. This CDR3 reads CAISESIQGGEKLFF. CDR3 sequence (DNA): TGTGCCATCAGTGAGTCGATACAGGGAGGTGAAAAACTGTTTTTT.

The V and J genes are TRBV19 and TRBJ2-7; TRBD2 might be the D (5 bases). Germline CDR1 LNHDA, CDR2 SQIVND (reference sequence). The CDR3 is 14 amino acids. The V and J ends lost 5 bases and 3 bases respectively, with 14 bases between them. CDR3: CASSYQREDYEQYF. CDR3 DNA sequence: TGTGCCAGTAGTTACCAGAGGGAAGACTACGAGCAGTACTTC. The entire variable domain, with the rest obtained from reference TRBV19 and TRBJ2-7, is as follows: DGGITQSPKYLFRKEGQNVTLSCEQNLNHDAMYWYRQDPGQGLRLIYYSQIVNDFQKGDIAEGYSVSREKKESFPLTVTSAQKNPTAFYLCASSYQREDYEQYFGPGTRLTVT.

The rearrangement uses TRBV27 and TRBJ1-2, with no clear D. This CDR3 is built from 13 residues. Looked up from germline, CDR1 is MNHEY and CDR2 is SMNVEV (reference sequence). V was pared by 5 bases and J by 4 bases, with 11 bases between. CDR3 in DNA: TGTGCCAGCAGTACCGGGAACCTCTATGGCTACACCTTC. Protein product: CASSTGNLYGYTF.

The V and J genes are TRBV13 and TRBJ2-7; D perhaps matches TRBD2 (5 bases). V lost 6 bases to trimming and J lost 6 bases, with 18 bases between them. The CDR3 covers 14 residues. In germline, CDR1 is PRHDT, CDR2 FYEKMQ (reference sequence). CDR3 sequence (DNA): TGTGCCAGCAGTGAAGGCGGCGGTCGGGGCGAGCAGTACTTC. This gives the protein CASSEGGGRGEQYF. Full variable domain (remainder filled in from reference TRBV13 and TRBJ2-7): AAGVIQSPRHLIKEKRETATLKCYPIPRHDTVYWYQQGPGQDPQFLISFYEKMQSDKGSIPDRFSAQQFSDYHSELNMSSLELGDSALYFCASSEGGGRGEQYFGPGTRLTVT.

The table lists this clone with a few counts. The chain uses TRBV19 and TRBJ2-2; TRBD2 agrees at 7 bases. Trimming removed 1 base from V and 1 base from J; junction bases left unmatched: 6. The CDR3 has 17 amino acids. Germline V gene lookup returns CDR1 LNHDA and CDR2 SQIVND (reference sequence). The CDR3 coding sequence is TGTGCCAGTAGTATAGGCGGGAGTTACCGGAACACCGGGGAGCTGTTTTTT. Translation: CASSIGGSYRNTGELFF.

The chain has TRBV5-4 and TRBJ2-7; 14 nucleotides agree with TRBD2. The junction had 5 bases not matched to a gene; V was cut back by 4 bases and J by 5 bases. Germline CDR1 and CDR2: SGHNT and YYREEE (reference sequence). The CDR3 has 15 amino acids. The CDR3, as DNA: TGTGCCAGCAGCGGGGGACTAGCGGGAGCTCACGAGCAGTACTTC. It specifies CASSGGLAGAHEQYF.

The CDR3 bases are TGTGCCACCAGCAGAGATCGGGACGAGCAGTACTTC. Translated: CATSRDRDEQYF. J is TRBJ2-7 and V is TRBV15, with D unclear. Trimming left V 0 bases short and J 5 bases short, with 5 bases between. In germline, CDR1 is LNHNV, CDR2 YYDKDF (reference sequence). This CDR3 comprises 12 residues.

The rearrangement links TRBV29-1 to TRBJ2-4; the match to TRBD2 covers 14 bases. This CDR3 region has 15 residues. J lost 8 bases, V lost 5 bases, and 8 bases had no gene match. Germline CDR1 and CDR2: SQVTM and ANQGSEA. As DNA, the CDR3 is TGCAGCGTTTTGACTAGCGGGAGGGGAGGCTACATTCAGTACTTC. Protein product: CSVLTSGRGGYIQYF.